Each of the 21 T cell receptor beta chains below was sequenced from the same sample in a study of T cell repertoires in aging, cancer and after chemotherapy. Multiplex touch-down PCR with TRB-A/B primers amplified rearranged V-D-J TRB sequences. Using its own MiXCR run on the multiplex PCR reads, TCRdb lists one record per CDR3 protein. The sample has just under 2,000 distinct CDR3 sequences, 25% to 40% seen once; the top ten hold 10%. Amplification of TCR beta used genomic DNA extracted from peripheral blood. Sequencing was done on a sample of blood. These receptors came from a human donor with a solid tumor.

This clonotype was seen more than once but under ten times. V gene TRBV6-6 combines with J gene TRBJ2-7; D is unclear. Germline CDR1 reads MNHNY; CDR2 reads SVGAGI (reference sequence). The V and J ends lost 2 bases and 5 bases respectively, with 4 bases between them. CDR3 length: 11 amino acids. Here the CDR3 DNA reads TGTGCCAGCAGTTACGCAAACGAGCAGTACTTC. The encoded protein is CASSYANEQYF.

This clonotype is labeled as large (0.1 to 1%). The rearrangement links TRBV7-2 to TRBJ2-4; TRBD1 is a possible D gene (5 bases). This CDR3 spans 16 amino acids. Trimming left V 1 base short and J 0 bases short, with 10 bases between. Germline V lookup: CDR1 SGHTA, CDR2 FQGNSA. DNA of the CDR3: TGTGCCAGCAGCTTAGGGGGCGGTCTAGCCAAAAACATTCAGTACTTC. Its translation is CASSLGGGLAKNIQYF.

This clonotype appeared a few times. This chain uses TRBV20-1 with TRBJ1-6, with 7 positions matching TRBD1. Per germline, CDR1 DFQATT and CDR2 SNEGSKA (reference sequence). The CDR3 contains 14 residues. V lost 1 base and J lost 9; bases outside the gene matches: 6. The DNA for the CDR3 is TGCAGTGCTAGAGGACAGGGTTACAGTTCACCCCTCCACTTT. Translating gives CSARGQGYSSPLHF.

In this sample, this clonotype turned up a few times. The chain has TRBV15 and TRBJ2-7; no clear D. Deletions cut 4 bases from V and 5 bases from J, with 18 bases between. The CDR3 is 15 residues long. Germline CDR1 is LNHNV and CDR2 is YYDKDF (reference sequence). The CDR3 is CATSNSPADRHEQYF. The CDR3 DNA is TGTGCCACCAGCAACAGCCCGGCGGACCGCCACGAGCAGTACTTC.

The rearrangement links TRBV20-1 to TRBJ2-3; 13 nucleotides line up with TRBD2. Germline V CDR1 and CDR2: DFQATT, SNEGSKA (reference sequence). The length of the CDR3 is 15 residues. The junction had 9 bases not matched to a gene; V was cut back by 6 bases and J by 6 bases. In nucleotides, the CDR3 is TGCAGTGCCCCCGGGACTAGCGGGGCGGGGGATACGCAGTATTTT. Its protein product is CSAPGTSGAGDTQYF.

This chain uses TRBV11-2 with TRBJ1-5, with unresolved D. The CDR3 contains 13 residues. CDR1 is SGHAT, CDR2 FQNNGV, per germline. Trimming shortened V by 3 bases and J by 4 bases, and 7 bases separated the two germline ends. CDR3 nucleotides: TGTGCCAGCAGCTTGGCGGAAAATCAGCCCCAGCATTTT. This encodes CASSLAENQPQHF. Filled out from reference TRBV11-2 and TRBJ1-5, the complete variable domain reads EAGVAQSPRYKIIEKRQSVAFWCNPISGHATLYWYQQILGQGPKLLIQFQNNGVVDDSQLPKDRFSAERLKGVDSTLKIQPAKLEDSAVYLCASSLAENQPQHFGDGTRLSIL.

Judged by abundance, this clonotype is large. J is TRBJ1-2 and V is TRBV6-6; D call uncertain. Trimming removed 6 bases from V and 11 bases from J, with 13 bases in between. The CDR3 is made up of 11 amino acids. Per germline, CDR1 MNHNY and CDR2 SVGAGI (reference sequence). In nucleotides, the CDR3 is TGTGCCAGCAGCTTTGAGGTTGGGTACACCTTC. Translation: CASSFEVGYTF.

This clonotype was seen only a few times. V gene TRBV7-2 combines with J gene TRBJ2-1, with D perhaps TRBD2 (7 bases). CDR1 SGHTA and CDR2 FQGNSA come from the germline V gene. Trimming shortened V by 4 bases and J by 3 bases, and 22 bases separated the two germline ends. This CDR3 contains 18 residues. CDR3 sequence (DNA): TGTGCCAGCAGCTCCCCCCCCGACGCGGGGGCCTTCTACAATGAGCAGTTCTTC. Its protein is CASSSPPDAGAFYNEQFF. Supplemented by reference TRBV7-2 and TRBJ2-1, the full variable domain reads GAGVSQSPSNKVTEKGKDVELRCDPISGHTALYWYRQSLGQGLEFLIYFQGNSAPDKSGLPSDRFSAERTGGSVSTLTIQRTQQEDSAVYLCASSSPPDAGAFYNEQFFGPGTRLTVL.

This clonotype has a handful of counts. The CDR3 here is CASSAGRSYNEQFF. The CDR3 nucleotides read TGCGCCAGCAGCGCGGGGAGATCCTACAATGAGCAGTTCTTC. The chain has TRBV5-1 and TRBJ2-1; D possibly corresponds to TRBD2 (6 bases). This CDR3 has 14 amino acids. CDR1 is SGHRS and CDR2 is YFSETQ in the germline V gene. V lost 4 bases and J 1 base, leaving 9 bases between the germline ends.

This chain joins TRBV19 and TRBJ1-5; 7 bases map to TRBD1. The CDR3 sequence is 15 residues long. Germline V gene sequence: CDR1 LNHDA, CDR2 SQIVND (reference sequence). With V trimmed by 4 bases and J by 1 base, 4 bases remained unmatched. CDR3 residues: CASSTIQGSNQPQHF. The CDR3 DNA reads TGTGCCAGTAGTACTATACAGGGGAGCAATCAGCCCCAGCATTTT.

J is TRBJ2-1 and V is TRBV12-3 or TRBV12-4; D call uncertain. V gave up 2 bases and J gave up 4 bases, with 6 bases separating them. The CDR3 length is 13 residues. The CDR3 region has the DNA TGTGCCAGCAGTTTAAACGGATACAATGAGCAGTTCTTC. It specifies CASSLNGYNEQFF.

The V and J genes are TRBV5-4 and TRBJ1-1, with 7 bases that match TRBD1. Germline V gives CDR1 SGHNT, CDR2 YYREEE (reference sequence). The CDR3 runs to 15 residues. V lost 2 bases and J lost 4; bases outside the gene matches: 8. The CDR3 sequence is CASSLARGIITEAFF. The CDR3 DNA is TGTGCCAGCAGCTTAGCCAGGGGGATCATCACTGAAGCTTTCTTT.

This rearrangement joins TRBV7-6 to TRBJ2-3; D not certain. CDR1 SGHVS and CDR2 FNYEAQ come from the germline V gene. V was trimmed by 5 bases and J by 5 bases, leaving 8 bases between them. This CDR3 is 12 amino acids long. The CDR3 sequence: CASSPDVDTQYF. The CDR3 nucleotides read TGTGCCAGCAGCCCTGACGTAGATACGCAGTATTTT.

V gene TRBV19 combines with J gene TRBJ1-6; D might be TRBD1 (6 bases). The germline CDR1 and CDR2 sequences are LNHDA and SQIVND (reference sequence). The CDR3 totals 16 residues. Trimming shortened V by 8 bases and J by 10 bases, and 24 bases separated the two germline ends. The CDR3 protein is CASRGGVQGIGSPLHF. The CDR3 nucleotides are TGTGCCAGTCGGGGGGGGGTTCAGGGGATCGGATCACCCCTCCACTTT. The full variable domain, rest sourced from reference TRBV19 and TRBJ1-6, is DGGITQSPKYLFRKEGQNVTLSCEQNLNHDAMYWYRQDPGQGLRLIYYSQIVNDFQKGDIAEGYSVSREKKESFPLTVTSAQKNPTAFYLCASRGGVQGIGSPLHFGNGTRLTVT.

The chain couples TRBV20-1 to TRBJ2-4, with D possibly called TRBD1 or TRBD2 (6 bases each). The CDR3 is 13 amino acids. V was cut by 4 bases and J by 3 bases, with 10 bases left in between. The V gene's germline CDR1 is DFQATT and CDR2 SNEGSKA (reference sequence). The CDR3 region has the DNA TGCAGTGCTAAAGAGGGGGGCAAAAACATTCAGTACTTC. Protein sequence: CSAKEGGKNIQYF.

This clonotype occurred a few times. The chain links TRBV19 to TRBJ2-7, with a weak D call TRBD2 (5 bases). The V gene's germline CDR1 is LNHDA and CDR2 SQIVND (reference sequence). The CDR3 sequence is 13 residues long. V was cut by 10 bases and J by 0 bases, with 13 bases left in between. The CDR3 here is CATQAGDSYEQYF. The CDR3, as DNA: TGTGCCACCCAAGCCGGGGACTCCTACGAGCAGTACTTC.

The chain combines TRBV20-1 with TRBJ2-1, with TRBD2 as a possible D gene (5 bases). The CDR3 spans 10 residues. Trimming removed 4 bases from V and 10 bases from J, with 8 bases in between. Germline CDR1 reads DFQATT; CDR2 reads SNEGSKA (reference sequence). DNA of the CDR3: TGCAGTGCTATGCGCGGGGAGCAGTTCTTC. It yields the protein CSAMRGEQFF.

The V call is TRBV20-1, the J call TRBJ1-2; D gene unclear. This CDR3 is 13 amino acids long. V dropped 6 bases and J dropped 4 bases, with 15 bases sitting between them. Germline-derived CDR1 and CDR2 are DFQATT and SNEGSKA (reference sequence). CDR3 loop: CSALAGTTYGYTF. The CDR3 nucleotides are TGCAGTGCCCTGGCGGGAACAACCTATGGCTACACCTTC.

This clonotype appeared a few times. The rearrangement uses TRBV5-6 and TRBJ2-7; D may be TRBD1 (5 bases). The CDR3 covers 15 residues. Germline V gene sequence: CDR1 SGHDT, CDR2 YYEEEE. Trimming removed 3 bases at V and 2 bases at J, with 15 bases between. CDR3 sequence reads: CASSSGQGRAYEQYF. CDR3 in DNA: TGTGCCAGCAGCTCCGGACAAGGCCGGGCCTACGAGCAGTACTTC.

CDR3 protein: CASSLLGQETQYF. CDR3 nucleotides: TGTGCCAGCTCACTATTAGGACAAGAGACCCAGTACTTC. The V gene is TRBV18, the J gene TRBJ2-5; no reliable D call. Germline V gene data show CDR1 as KGHSH and CDR2 as LQKENI. Trimming took off 4 bases at V and 2 bases at J, with 8 bases between the two ends. This CDR3 is 13 amino acids long.

The chain joins TRBV7-2 to TRBJ1-4; possible D gene TRBD1, 6 bases. The V gene's germline CDR1 is SGHTA and CDR2 FQGNSA. The CDR3 totals 16 residues. V dropped 5 bases and J dropped 5 bases, with 18 bases sitting between them. Written as DNA, the CDR3 is TGTGCCAGCAGCCTTAAGAGGGGGTGGGAAAATGAAAAACTGTTTTTT. This encodes CASSLKRGWENEKLFF.